These 2 T cell receptor beta chains were sequenced from one sample in a study of OX40 agonist ivuxolimab in advanced cancers. The repertoire was sequenced with immunoSEQ multiplex PCR; TCRdb's copy has only in-frame clones and lacks some. This sample has around 62,000 clones, with more than 75% found just once. Sample: CD4+ or CD8+ T cells sorted from blood, taken in a trial of the OX40 agonist ivuxolimab. All receptors derive from an adult with an advanced solid tumor such as melanoma, head and neck, liver or kidney cancer.

V gene TRBV7-2 combines with J gene TRBJ1-2, with unresolved D. This CDR3 comprises 14 residues. The V end was cut by 2 bases, the J end by 8 bases, with 15 bases between. Germline CDR1 SGHTA, CDR2 FQGNSA. The CDR3 here is CASSLRTETVGYTF. The CDR3 bases are TGTGCCAGCAGCTTAAGGACTGAGACGGTGGGCTACACCTTC.

The chain is built from TRBV5-4 and TRBJ2-1, with 11 bases matching TRBD2. This CDR3 contains 15 residues. V lost 4 bases and J lost 5; bases outside the gene matches: 5. CDR1 and CDR2 from the germline V gene are SGHNT and YYREEE (reference sequence). CDR3 bases: TGTGCCAGCAGCAAGCCGGGACTAGCGGACAATGAGCAGTTCTTC. Translation: CASSKPGLADNEQFF.